This record concerns one T cell receptor (beta chain) sequence. What it binds is not known. The record originates from a study of T cells in tuberculosis. Study outcomes and limitations: Cases with active tuberculosis were adults, while controls were adolescents. The TCR-beta difference was not significant; alpha differences partly reflected length. Active tuberculosis TCR-alpha repertoires lay closer to GMM-specific TCRs than IGRA-negative controls, suggesting clonal expansion.

The CDR3 spans 15 residues. Germline V gene lookup returns CDR1 MDHEN and CDR2 SYDVKM. The V gene end was trimmed by 3 bases and the J gene end by 7 bases; junction bases not matched to a gene: 6. Method: immunoSEQ multiplex PCR; TCRdb's copy keeps in-frame clones and lacks some. The sample consists of tens of thousands of clones, roughly 93% of them appearing once. This TCR was sampled from a donor between 10 and 35 years old with latent tuberculosis or without tuberculosis infection. Sequencing was done on a sample of PBMCs. The chain joins TRBV28 to TRBJ2-1, with 10 bases identical to TRBD2. The CDR3 is CASSFSGRSRNEQFF. DNA for the CDR3: TGTGCCAGCAGTTTTAGCGGGAGGTCTAGGAATGAGCAGTTCTTC.